Shown below are 8 T cell receptor beta chains from a single sample sequenced in a study of cytomegalovirus exposure and HLA in healthy donors. The study ran its PCR with 60 Vbeta and 13 Jbeta primers. Sequencing was performed with immunoSEQ multiplex PCR; in TCRdb, only in-frame clones are kept and a portion is missing. This sample's clone table lists around 100,000 clones. Sample: PBMCs. All receptors come from a man under 40 in good health and CMV-seronegative.

CDR3 in DNA: TGTGCCAGCAGCGGCGCGGGACAGCCCCCCGACGCTTATGGCTACACCTTC. Translated, it gives CASSGAGQPPDAYGYTF. V gene TRBV5-4 combines with J gene TRBJ1-2, with 7 bases identical to TRBD1. The CDR3 spans 17 residues. V trimming: 4 bases; J trimming: 5 bases; junction bases outside the gene matches: 17. Germline assignment: CDR1 SGHNT and CDR2 YYREEE (reference sequence). Drawing the rest from reference TRBV5-4 and TRBJ1-2, the complete variable domain is ETGVTQSPTHLIKTRGQQVTLRCSSQSGHNTVSWYQQALGQGPQFIFQYYREEENGRGNFPPRFSGLQFPNYSSELNVNALELDDSALYLCASSGAGQPPDAYGYTFGSGTRLTVV.

The chain couples TRBV11-3 to TRBJ1-1; D is unclear. Trimming took off 5 bases at V and 8 bases at J, with 15 bases between the two ends. CDR3 length: 13 amino acids. Germline CDR1 reads SGHNT; CDR2 reads YENEEA. The CDR3 bases are TGTGCCAGCAGCCGAGCGGGAAACGTGGAAGCTTTCTTT. Amino acid sequence: CASSRAGNVEAFF.

The chain has TRBV27 and TRBJ2-7, with a possible D match to TRBD2 (6 bases). Per the germline V gene, CDR1 is MNHEY and CDR2 is SMNVEV (reference sequence). The CDR3 runs 11 residues. V lost 3 bases, J lost 7 bases, and 7 bases lay in between. The chain's CDR3 is CASSLAGEQYF. CDR3 DNA: TGTGCCAGCAGTTTGGCGGGGGAGCAGTACTTC.

The chain links TRBV28 to TRBJ1-5, with 7 bases matching TRBD1. The V and J ends lost 2 bases and 2 bases, in that order; junction bases with no gene match: 6. The CDR3 extends over 16 amino acids. Germline V gene data show CDR1 as MDHEN and CDR2 as SYDVKM. As DNA, the CDR3 is TGTGCCAGCAGTTTAAGACAGGGCGTCGGCAATCAGCCCCAGCATTTT. It specifies CASSLRQGVGNQPQHF.

This sequence joins TRBV11-1 and TRBJ2-1; TRBD2 matches 10 bases. Looked up from germline, CDR1 is SGHAT and CDR2 is FQDESV (reference sequence). Trimming at V came to 3 bases and at J to 1 base, leaving 12 bases not matched to a gene. This CDR3 has 19 amino acids. In nucleotides, the CDR3 is TGTGCCAGCAGCTTTGGAAGCGGGGGGGCGGAGAGTTCCTACAATGAGCAGTTCTTC. Translated: CASSFGSGGAESSYNEQFF. Looking up the rest from reference TRBV11-1 and TRBJ2-1 gives the full variable domain: EAEVAQSPRYKITEKSQAVAFWCDPISGHATLYWYRQILGQGPELLVQFQDESVVDDSQLPKDRFSAERLKGVDSTLKIQPAELGDSAMYLCASSFGSGGAESSYNEQFFGPGTRLTVL.

The gene calls are TRBV18 and TRBJ1-1, with D possibly being TRBD1 (5 bases). Germline assignment: CDR1 KGHSH and CDR2 LQKENI. This CDR3 comprises 15 residues. Trimming pared 2 bases from V and 0 bases from J, leaving 10 bases between. The CDR3 DNA reads as TGTGCCAGCTCACCAATCTCAGGGATGAACACTGAAGCTTTCTTT. It codes for CASSPISGMNTEAFF.

The V gene is TRBV6-5, the J gene TRBJ2-3; tentatively, D is TRBD2 (6 bases). Germline CDR1 and CDR2: MNHEY and SVGAGI. This CDR3 comprises 14 residues. The ends were cut back, 6 bases at V and 1 base at J, with 11 bases in the middle. The CDR3 protein is CASRSGGGTDTQYF. Written as DNA, the CDR3 is TGTGCCAGCAGGTCCGGGGGAGGCACAGATACGCAGTATTTT.

The chain links TRBV19 to TRBJ1-2; D is unclear. In germline, CDR1 is LNHDA, CDR2 SQIVND (reference sequence). V lost 0 bases and J lost 5, with 10 bases in between. CDR3 size: 14 residues. CDR3 in amino acids: CASSIDTYLYGYTF. DNA for the CDR3: TGTGCCAGTAGTATAGATACCTATCTTTATGGCTACACCTTC.